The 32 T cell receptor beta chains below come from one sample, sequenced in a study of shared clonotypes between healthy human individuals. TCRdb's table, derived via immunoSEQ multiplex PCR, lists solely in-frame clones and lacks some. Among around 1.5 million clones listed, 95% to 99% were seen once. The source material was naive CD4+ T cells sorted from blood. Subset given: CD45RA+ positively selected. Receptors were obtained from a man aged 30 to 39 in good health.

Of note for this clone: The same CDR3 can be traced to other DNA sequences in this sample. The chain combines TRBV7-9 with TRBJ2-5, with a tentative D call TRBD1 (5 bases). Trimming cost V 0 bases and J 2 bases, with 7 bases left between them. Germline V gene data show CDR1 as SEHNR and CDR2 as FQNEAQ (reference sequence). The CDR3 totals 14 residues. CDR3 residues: CASSLATGQETQYF. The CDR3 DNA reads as TGTGCCAGCAGCTTAGCCACAGGACAAGAGACCCAGTACTTC.

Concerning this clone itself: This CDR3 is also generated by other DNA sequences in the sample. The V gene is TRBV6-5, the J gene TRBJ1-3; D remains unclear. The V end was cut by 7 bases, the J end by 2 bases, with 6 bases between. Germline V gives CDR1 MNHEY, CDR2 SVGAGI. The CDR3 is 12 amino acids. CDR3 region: CASKSTGNTIYF. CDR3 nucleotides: TGTGCCAGCAAGAGCACTGGAAACACCATATATTTT.

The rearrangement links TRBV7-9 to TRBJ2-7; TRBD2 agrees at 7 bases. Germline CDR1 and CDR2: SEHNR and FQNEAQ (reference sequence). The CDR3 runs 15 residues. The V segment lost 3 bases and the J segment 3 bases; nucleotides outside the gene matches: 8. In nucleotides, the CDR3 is TGTGCCAGCAGCTTGATAGCGGGCCCGGTCTACGAGCAGTACTTC. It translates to CASSLIAGPVYEQYF.

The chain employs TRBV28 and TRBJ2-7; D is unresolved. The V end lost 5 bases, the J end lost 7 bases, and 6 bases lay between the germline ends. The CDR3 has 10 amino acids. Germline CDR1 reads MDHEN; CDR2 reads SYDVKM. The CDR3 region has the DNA TGTGCCAGCAGTCGTAAGGAGCAGTACTTC. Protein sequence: CASSRKEQYF.

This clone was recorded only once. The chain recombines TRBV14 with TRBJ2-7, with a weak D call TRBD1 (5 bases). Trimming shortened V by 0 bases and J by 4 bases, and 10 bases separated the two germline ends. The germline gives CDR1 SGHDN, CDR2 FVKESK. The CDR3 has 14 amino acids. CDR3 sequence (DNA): TGTGCCAGCAGCCAAGATAGCCCAGGGTACGAGCAGTACTTC. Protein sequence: CASSQDSPGYEQYF.

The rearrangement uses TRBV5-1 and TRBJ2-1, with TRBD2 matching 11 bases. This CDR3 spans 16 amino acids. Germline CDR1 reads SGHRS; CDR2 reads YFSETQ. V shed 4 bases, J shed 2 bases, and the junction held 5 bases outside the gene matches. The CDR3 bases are TGCGCCAGCAGCAACATACTAGCGGGAGCCTACAATGAGCAGTTCTTC. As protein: CASSNILAGAYNEQFF.

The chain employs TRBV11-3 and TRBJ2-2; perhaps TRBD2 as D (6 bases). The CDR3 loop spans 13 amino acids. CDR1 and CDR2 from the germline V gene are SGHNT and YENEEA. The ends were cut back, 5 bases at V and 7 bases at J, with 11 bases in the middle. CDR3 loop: CASSPSGVGELFF. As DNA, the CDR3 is TGTGCCAGCAGCCCCTCGGGAGTCGGGGAGCTGTTTTTT. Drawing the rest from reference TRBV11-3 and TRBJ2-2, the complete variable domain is EAGVVQSPRYKIIEKKQPVAFWCNPISGHNTLYWYLQNLGQGPELLIRYENEEAVDDSQLPKDRFSAERLKGVDSTLKIQPAELGDSAVYLCASSPSGVGELFFGEGSRLTVL.

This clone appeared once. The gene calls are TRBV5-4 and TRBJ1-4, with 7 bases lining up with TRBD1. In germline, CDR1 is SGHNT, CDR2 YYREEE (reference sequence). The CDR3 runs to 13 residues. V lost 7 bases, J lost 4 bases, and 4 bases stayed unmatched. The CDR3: CASSGTVNEKLFF. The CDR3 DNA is TGTGCCAGCTCCGGGACAGTTAATGAAAAACTGTTTTTT.

The CDR3 DNA is TGCGCCAGCAGCTCGGGGACAGGGGGCTTTTTCCAAGAGACCCAGTACTTC. The encoded protein is CASSSGTGGFFQETQYF. The chain combines TRBV5-1 with TRBJ2-5, with TRBD1 matching over 12 bases. With 3 bases clipped from V and 1 base from J, the junction kept 7 bases outside the gene matches. Germline loops: CDR1 SGHRS, CDR2 YFSETQ. The CDR3 extends over 17 amino acids.

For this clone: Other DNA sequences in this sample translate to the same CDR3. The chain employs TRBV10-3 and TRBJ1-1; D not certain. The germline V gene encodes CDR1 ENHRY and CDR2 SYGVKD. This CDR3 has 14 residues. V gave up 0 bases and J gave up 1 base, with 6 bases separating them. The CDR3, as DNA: TGTGCCATCAGTGAGTCCGCAGGGAACACTGAAGCTTTCTTT. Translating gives CAISESAGNTEAFF.

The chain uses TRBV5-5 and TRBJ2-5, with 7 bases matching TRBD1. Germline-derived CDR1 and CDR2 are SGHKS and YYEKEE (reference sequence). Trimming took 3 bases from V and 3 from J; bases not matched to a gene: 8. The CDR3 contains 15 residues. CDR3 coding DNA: TGTGCCAGCAGCTCGGCAGGGGGAACCAAAGAGACCCAGTACTTC. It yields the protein CASSSAGGTKETQYF.

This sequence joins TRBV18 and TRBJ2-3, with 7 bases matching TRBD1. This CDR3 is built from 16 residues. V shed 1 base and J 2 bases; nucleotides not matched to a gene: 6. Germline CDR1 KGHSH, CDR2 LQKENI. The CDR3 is CASSPQRQGVTDTQYF. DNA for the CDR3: TGTGCCAGCTCACCACAACGACAGGGAGTCACAGATACGCAGTATTTT.

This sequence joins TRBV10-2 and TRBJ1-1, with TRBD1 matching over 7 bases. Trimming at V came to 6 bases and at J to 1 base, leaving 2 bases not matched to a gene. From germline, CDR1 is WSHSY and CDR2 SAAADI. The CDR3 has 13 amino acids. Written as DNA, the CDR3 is TGCGCCAGCAGGAGGGGGCAGAACACTGAAGCTTTCTTT. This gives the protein CASRRGQNTEAFF.

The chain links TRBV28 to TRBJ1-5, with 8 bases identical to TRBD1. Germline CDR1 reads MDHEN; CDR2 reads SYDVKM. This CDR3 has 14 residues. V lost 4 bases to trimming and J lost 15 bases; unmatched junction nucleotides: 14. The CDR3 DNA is TGTGCCAGCAGTTCGCCCTACCCGGACAGGGTTTGGCATTTT. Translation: CASSSPYPDRVWHF. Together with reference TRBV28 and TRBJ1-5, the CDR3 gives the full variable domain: DVKVTQSSRYLVKRTGEKVFLECVQDMDHENMFWYRQDPGLGLRLIYFSYDVKMKEKGDIPEGYSVSREKKERFSLILESASTNQTSMYLCASSSPYPDRVWHFGDGTRLSIL.

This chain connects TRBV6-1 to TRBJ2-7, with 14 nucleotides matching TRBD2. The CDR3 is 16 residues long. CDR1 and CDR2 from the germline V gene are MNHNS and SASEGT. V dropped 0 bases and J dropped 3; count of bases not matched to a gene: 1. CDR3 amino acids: CASSEAGTSGGYEQYF. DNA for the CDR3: TGTGCCAGCAGTGAAGCCGGGACTAGCGGGGGCTACGAGCAGTACTTC.

Here the CDR3 DNA reads TGTGCCAGCAGCTTAGATTCCGGGACAGGCGGGGAGCTGTTTTTT. It yields the protein CASSLDSGTGGELFF. This sequence joins TRBV7-9 and TRBJ2-2; 8 nucleotides align to TRBD1. From germline, CDR1 is SEHNR and CDR2 FQNEAQ (reference sequence). V shed 1 base, J shed 7 bases, and the junction held 5 bases outside the gene matches. CDR3 length: 15 residues. Full variable domain (outside the CDR3, taken from reference TRBV7-9 and TRBJ2-2): DTGVSQNPRHKITKRGQNVTFRCDPISEHNRLYWYRQTLGQGPEFLTYFQNEAQLEKSRLLSDRFSAERPKGSFSTLEIQRTEQGDSAMYLCASSLDSGTGGELFFGEGSRLTVL.

This chain's CDR3 is CASSPNPSGGDNEQFF. The CDR3 bases are TGTGCCAGCAGCCCGAACCCTAGCGGGGGGGACAATGAGCAGTTCTTC. The rearrangement uses TRBV5-5 and TRBJ2-1; TRBD2 matches 12 bases. The CDR3 spans 16 residues. The V gene's germline CDR1 is SGHKS and CDR2 YYEKEE (reference sequence). Trimming cost V 4 bases and J 5 bases; bases outside gene matches: 7.

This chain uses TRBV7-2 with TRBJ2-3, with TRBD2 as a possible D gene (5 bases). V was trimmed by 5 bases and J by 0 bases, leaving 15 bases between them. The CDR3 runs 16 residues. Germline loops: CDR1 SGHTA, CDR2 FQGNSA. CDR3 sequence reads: CASSGLARASTDTQYF. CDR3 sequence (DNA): TGTGCCAGCAGCGGGCTAGCTCGGGCTAGCACAGATACGCAGTATTTT.

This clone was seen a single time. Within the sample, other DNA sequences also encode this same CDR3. CDR3 nucleotides: TGTGCCAGCTCTCCAGAAACCGGGGAGCTGTTTTTT. Translated, it gives CASSPETGELFF. The J gene is TRBJ2-2, the V gene TRBV18; no firm D call. Per the germline V gene, CDR1 is KGHSH and CDR2 is LQKENI. V lost 6 bases, J lost 5 bases, and 7 bases lay in between. The CDR3 spans 12 residues.

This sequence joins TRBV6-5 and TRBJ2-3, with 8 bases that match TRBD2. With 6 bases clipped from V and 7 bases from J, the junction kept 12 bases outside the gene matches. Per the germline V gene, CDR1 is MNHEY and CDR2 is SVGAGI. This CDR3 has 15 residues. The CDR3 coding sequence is TGTGCCAGCAGGCCCAGCGGGGGCCGCGGGTATACGCAGTATTTT. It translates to CASRPSGGRGYTQYF.

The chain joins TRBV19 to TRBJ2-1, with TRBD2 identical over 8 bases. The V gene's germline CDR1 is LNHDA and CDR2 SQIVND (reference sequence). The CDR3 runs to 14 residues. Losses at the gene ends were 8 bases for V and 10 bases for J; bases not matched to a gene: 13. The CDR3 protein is CASGSSGKVKEQFF. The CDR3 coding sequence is TGTGCCAGTGGGAGTAGCGGGAAAGTCAAAGAGCAGTTCTTC.

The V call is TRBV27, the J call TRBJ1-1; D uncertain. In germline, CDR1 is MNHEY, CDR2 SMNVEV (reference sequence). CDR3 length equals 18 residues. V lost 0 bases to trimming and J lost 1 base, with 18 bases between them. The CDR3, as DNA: TGTGCCAGCAGTTTATCGACTAGTGCAGGAGCGCGGAACACTGAAGCTTTCTTT. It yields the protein CASSLSTSAGARNTEAFF.

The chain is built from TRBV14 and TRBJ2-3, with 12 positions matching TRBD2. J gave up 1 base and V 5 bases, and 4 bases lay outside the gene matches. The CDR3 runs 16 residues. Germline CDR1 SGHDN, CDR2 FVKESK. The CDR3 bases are TGTGCCAGCAGCACCCGACTAGCGGGAGGCACAGATACGCAGTATTTT. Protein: CASSTRLAGGTDTQYF.

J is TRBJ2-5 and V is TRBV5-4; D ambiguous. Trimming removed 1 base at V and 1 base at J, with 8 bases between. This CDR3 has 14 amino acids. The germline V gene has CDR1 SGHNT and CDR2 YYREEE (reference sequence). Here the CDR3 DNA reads TGTGCCAGCAGCTTGTGGTCTGGCCAAGAGACCCAGTACTTC. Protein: CASSLWSGQETQYF.

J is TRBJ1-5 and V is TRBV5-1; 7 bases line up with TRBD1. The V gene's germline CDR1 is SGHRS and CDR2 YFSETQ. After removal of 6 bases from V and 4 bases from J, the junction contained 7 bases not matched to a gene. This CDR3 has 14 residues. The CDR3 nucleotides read TGCGCCAGCAAGAGGGACAGAACTAATCAGCCCCAGCATTTT. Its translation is CASKRDRTNQPQHF.

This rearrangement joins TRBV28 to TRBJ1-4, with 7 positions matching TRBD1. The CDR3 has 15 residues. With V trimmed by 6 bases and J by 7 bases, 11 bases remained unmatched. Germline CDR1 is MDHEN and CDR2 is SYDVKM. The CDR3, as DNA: TGTGCCAGCAGCCCGCAGGGCAGGGGGGCTGAAAAACTGTTTTTT. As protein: CASSPQGRGAEKLFF. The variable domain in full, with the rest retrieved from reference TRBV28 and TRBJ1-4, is DVKVTQSSRYLVKRTGEKVFLECVQDMDHENMFWYRQDPGLGLRLIYFSYDVKMKEKGDIPEGYSVSREKKERFSLILESASTNQTSMYLCASSPQGRGAEKLFFGSGTQLSVL.

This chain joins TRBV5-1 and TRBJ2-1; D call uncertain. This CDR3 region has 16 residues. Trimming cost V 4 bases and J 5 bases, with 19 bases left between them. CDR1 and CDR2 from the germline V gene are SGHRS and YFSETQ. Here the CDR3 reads CASSIGFARPNNEQFF. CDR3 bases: TGCGCCAGCAGCATAGGGTTTGCGAGGCCCAACAATGAGCAGTTCTTC.

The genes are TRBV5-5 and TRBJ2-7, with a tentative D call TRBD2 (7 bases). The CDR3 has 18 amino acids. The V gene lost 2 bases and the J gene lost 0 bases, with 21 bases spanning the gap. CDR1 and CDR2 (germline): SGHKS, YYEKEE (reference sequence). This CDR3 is CASSFSTGGSQSSYEQYF. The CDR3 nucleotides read TGTGCCAGCAGCTTTTCGACAGGCGGGAGCCAAAGCTCCTACGAGCAGTACTTC.

The CDR3 loop is CASSLSGGTSRRDEQFF. CDR3 coding DNA: TGTGCCAGCAGTTTATCGGGGGGGACTAGCCGCCGGGATGAGCAGTTCTTC. The V call is TRBV27, the J call TRBJ2-1; 9 bases are a match to TRBD2. This CDR3 has 17 amino acids. Germline V lookup: CDR1 MNHEY, CDR2 SMNVEV (reference sequence). The J segment lost 8 bases and the V segment lost 0 bases, leaving 11 bases of the junction unmatched.

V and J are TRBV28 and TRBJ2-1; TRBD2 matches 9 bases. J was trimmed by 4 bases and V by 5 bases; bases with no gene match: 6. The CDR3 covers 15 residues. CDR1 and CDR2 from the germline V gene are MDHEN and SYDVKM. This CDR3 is CASSPLAGRYNEQFF. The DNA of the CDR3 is TGTGCCAGCAGTCCGCTAGCGGGAAGATACAATGAGCAGTTCTTC.

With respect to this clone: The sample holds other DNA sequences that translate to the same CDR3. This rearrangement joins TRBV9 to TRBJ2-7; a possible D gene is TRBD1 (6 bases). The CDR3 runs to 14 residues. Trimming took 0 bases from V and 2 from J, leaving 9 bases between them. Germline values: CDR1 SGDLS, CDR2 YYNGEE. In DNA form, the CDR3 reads TGTGCCAGCAGCGTAGGGGACACGACCTACGAGCAGTACTTC. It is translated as CASSVGDTTYEQYF.

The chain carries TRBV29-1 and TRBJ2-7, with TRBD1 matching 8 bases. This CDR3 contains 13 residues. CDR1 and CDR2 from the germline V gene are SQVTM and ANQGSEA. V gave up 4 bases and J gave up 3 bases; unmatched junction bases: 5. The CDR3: CSVAGDRGYEQYF. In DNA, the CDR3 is TGCAGCGTTGCCGGAGACAGGGGCTACGAGCAGTACTTC.